This TCR beta chain was profiled in a study of regulatory T cells in long-lasting Graves disease. Through Arm-PCR of CDR3 regions and iRepertoire HTBI primers, TCR beta libraries were built. A single record per CDR3 protein comes from TCRdb applying MiXCR to the multiplex PCR reads. Of fewer than 450,000 distinct CDR3 sequences listed, 14% to 15% are singletons. The CDR3 length is 12 residues. The V gene's germline CDR1 is MGHDK and CDR2 SYGVNS. Trimming removed 6 bases from V and 5 bases from J, with 7 bases in between. Time point meaning: newly diagnosed GD, antithyroid drugs for less than 3 months. RNA from PBMCs was the source of the TCR library. The sample was also reused in another study, on T cells in Graves' hyperthyroidism and ophthalmopathy.

The chain uses TRBV25-1 and TRBJ2-2; D is undetermined. Material: peripheral blood mononuclear cells (PBMCs), obtained at new diagnosis, from a patient treated with antithyroid drugs. This receptor was taken from a woman aged 40 to 50 with Graves disease. This CDR3 reads CASRFTTGELFF. The CDR3 DNA reads TGTGCCAGCAGGTTCACGACCGGGGAGCTGTTTTTT.